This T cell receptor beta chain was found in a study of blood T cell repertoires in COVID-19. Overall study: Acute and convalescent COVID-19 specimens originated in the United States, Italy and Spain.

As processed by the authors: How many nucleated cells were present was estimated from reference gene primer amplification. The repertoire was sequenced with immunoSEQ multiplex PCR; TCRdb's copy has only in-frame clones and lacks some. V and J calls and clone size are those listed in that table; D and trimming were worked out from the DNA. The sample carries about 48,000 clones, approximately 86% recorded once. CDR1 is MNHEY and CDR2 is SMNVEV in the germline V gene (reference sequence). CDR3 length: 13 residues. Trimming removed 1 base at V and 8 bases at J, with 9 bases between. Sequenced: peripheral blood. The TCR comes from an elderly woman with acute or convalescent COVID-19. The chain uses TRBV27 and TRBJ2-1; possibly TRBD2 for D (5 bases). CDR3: CASSLFEGHEQFF. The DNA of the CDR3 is TGTGCCAGCAGTTTATTTGAGGGTCATGAGCAGTTCTTC.